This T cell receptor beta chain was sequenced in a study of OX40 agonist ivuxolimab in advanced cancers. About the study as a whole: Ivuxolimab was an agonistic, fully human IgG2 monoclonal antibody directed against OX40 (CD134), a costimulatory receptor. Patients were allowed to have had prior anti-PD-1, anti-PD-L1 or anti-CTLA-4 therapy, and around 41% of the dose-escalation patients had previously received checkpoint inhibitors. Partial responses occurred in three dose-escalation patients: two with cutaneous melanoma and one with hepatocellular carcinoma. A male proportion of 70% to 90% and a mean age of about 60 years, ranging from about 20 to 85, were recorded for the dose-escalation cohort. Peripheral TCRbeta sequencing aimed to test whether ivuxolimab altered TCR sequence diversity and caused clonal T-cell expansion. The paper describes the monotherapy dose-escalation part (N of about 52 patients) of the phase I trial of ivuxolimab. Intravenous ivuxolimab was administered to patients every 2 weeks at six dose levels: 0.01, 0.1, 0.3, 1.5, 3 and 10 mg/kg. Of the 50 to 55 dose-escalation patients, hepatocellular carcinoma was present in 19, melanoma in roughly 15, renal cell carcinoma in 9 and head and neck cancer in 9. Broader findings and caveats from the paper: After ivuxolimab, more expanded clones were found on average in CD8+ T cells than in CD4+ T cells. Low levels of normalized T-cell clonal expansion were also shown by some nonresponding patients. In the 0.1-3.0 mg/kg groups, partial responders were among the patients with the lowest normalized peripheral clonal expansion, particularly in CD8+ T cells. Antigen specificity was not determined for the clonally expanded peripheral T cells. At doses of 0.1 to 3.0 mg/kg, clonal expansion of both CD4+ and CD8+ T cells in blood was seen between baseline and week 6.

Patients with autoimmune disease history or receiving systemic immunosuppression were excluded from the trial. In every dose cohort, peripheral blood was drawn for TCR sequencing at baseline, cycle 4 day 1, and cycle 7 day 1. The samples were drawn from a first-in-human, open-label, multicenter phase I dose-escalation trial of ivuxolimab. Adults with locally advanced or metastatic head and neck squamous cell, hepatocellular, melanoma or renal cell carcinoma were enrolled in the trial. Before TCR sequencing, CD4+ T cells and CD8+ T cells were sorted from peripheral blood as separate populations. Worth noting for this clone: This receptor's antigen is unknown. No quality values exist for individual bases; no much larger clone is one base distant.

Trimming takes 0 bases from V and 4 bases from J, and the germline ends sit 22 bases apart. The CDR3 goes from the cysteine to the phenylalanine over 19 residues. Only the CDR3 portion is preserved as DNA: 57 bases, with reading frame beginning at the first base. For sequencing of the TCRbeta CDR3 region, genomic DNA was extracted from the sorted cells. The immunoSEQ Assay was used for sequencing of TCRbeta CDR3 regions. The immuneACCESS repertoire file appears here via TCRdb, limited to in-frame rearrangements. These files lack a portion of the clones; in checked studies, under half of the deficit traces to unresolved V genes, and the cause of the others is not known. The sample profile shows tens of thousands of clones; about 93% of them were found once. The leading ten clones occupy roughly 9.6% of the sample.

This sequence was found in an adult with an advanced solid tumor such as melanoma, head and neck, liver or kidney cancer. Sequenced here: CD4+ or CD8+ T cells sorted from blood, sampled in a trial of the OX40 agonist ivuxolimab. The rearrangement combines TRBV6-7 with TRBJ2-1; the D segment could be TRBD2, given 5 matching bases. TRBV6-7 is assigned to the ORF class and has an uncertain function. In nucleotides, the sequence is TGTGCCAGCAGTTACTCGTTCAATGTCCGGTGGAGGTCATACAATGAGCAGTTCTTC. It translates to CASSYSFNVRWRSYNEQFF.